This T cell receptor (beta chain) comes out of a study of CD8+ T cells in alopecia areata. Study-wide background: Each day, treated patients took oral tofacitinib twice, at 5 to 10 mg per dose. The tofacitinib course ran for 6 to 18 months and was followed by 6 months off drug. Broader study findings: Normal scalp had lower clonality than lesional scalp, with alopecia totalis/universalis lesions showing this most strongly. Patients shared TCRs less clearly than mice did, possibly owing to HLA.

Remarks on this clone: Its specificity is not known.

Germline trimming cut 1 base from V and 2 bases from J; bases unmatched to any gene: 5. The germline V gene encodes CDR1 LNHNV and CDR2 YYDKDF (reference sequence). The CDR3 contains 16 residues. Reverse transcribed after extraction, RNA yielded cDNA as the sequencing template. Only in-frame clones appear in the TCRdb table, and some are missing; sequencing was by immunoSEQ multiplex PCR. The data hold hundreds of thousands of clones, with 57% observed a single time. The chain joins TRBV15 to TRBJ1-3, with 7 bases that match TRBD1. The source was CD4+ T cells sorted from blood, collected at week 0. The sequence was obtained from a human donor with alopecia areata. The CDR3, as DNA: TGTGCCACCAGCAGAGTAAGGACAGGACCTGGAAACACCATATATTTT. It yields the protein CATSRVRTGPGNTIYF.